The source of this T cell receptor (beta chain) is a study of T cell responses to AZD1222 COVID-19 vaccine. Broader study findings: Compared with day 0, the breadth and depth of the Spike-specific TCR repertoire rose significantly after two doses of AZD1222. Spike was spanned by vaccine-associated CD4 TCRs, with dominance at 160-218 and 743-854. The sample set comprised mostly white British donors with more females, and clonal diversity was possibly underestimated.

Remarks on this clone: The antigen remains unidentified. Other DNA sequences in this specimen translate into the identical CDR3.

TCRdb's copy holds only in-frame clones and misses some; the assay was immunoSEQ multiplex PCR. The sample includes 75,000 to 100,000 clones, 70% to 90% of them seen just once. The germline V and J ends were trimmed by 3 bases and 5 bases, with 5 bases remaining between them. CDR1 is LNHDA and CDR2 is SQIVND in the germline V gene (reference sequence). This CDR3 has 12 amino acids. This sequence originates from an adult in good health. Sequenced material: peripheral blood, taken on day 0 of MenACWY control vaccination. The chain couples TRBV19 to TRBJ1-5, with D hard to call. CDR3 nucleotide sequence: TGTGCCAGTAGTATTGTGGATCAGCCCCAGCATTTT. This gives the protein CASSIVDQPQHF.